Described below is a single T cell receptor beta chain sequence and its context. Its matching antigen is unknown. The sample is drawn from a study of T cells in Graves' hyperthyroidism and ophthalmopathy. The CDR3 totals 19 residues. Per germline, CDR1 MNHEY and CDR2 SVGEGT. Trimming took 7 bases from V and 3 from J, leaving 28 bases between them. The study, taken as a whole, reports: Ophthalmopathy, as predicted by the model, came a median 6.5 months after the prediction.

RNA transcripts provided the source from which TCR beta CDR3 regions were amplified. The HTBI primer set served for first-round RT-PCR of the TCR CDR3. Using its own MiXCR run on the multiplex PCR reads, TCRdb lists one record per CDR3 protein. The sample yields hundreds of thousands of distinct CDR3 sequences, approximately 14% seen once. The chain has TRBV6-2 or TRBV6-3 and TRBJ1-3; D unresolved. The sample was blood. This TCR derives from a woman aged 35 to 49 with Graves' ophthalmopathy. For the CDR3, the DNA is TGTGCCAGCAATTCTCGTGGTGGTCTGACGGGAGTTGGTGGAAACACCATATATTTT. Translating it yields CASNSRGGLTGVGGNTIYF.